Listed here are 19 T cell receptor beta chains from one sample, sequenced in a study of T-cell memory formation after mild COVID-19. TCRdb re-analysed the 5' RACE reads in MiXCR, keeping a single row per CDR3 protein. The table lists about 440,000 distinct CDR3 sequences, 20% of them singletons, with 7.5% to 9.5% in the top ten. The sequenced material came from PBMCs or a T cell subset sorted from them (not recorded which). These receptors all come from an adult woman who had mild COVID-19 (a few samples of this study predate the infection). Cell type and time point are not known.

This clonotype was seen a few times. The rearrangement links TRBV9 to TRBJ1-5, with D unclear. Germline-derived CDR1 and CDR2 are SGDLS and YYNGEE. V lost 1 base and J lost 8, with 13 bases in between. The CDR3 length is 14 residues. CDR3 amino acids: CASSVSGQDEPQHF. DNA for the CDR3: TGTGCCAGCAGCGTATCTGGGCAAGACGAGCCCCAGCATTTT.

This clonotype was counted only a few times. The DNA of the CDR3 is TGTGCCAGCAGCAAAGTACACATCAACGAGCAGTACTTC. Its translation is CASSKVHINEQYF. The chain uses TRBV21-1 and TRBJ2-7. TRBV21-1 is a documented pseudogene. This CDR3 has 13 residues.

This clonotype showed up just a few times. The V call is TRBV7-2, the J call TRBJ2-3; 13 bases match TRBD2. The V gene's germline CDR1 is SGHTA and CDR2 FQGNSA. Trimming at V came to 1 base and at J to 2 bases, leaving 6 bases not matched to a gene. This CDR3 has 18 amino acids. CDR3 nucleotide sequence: TGTGCCAGCAGCTTAGTGCTACTAGCGGGAGGGATCACAGATACGCAGTATTTT. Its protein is CASSLVLLAGGITDTQYF.

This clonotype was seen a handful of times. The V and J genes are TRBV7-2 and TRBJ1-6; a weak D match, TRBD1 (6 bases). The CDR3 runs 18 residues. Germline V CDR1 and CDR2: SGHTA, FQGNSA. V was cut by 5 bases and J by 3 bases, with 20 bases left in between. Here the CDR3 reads CASSPRGRGAGYNSPLHF. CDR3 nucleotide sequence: TGTGCCAGCAGCCCCCGGGGTAGGGGGGCGGGCTATAATTCACCCCTCCACTTT.

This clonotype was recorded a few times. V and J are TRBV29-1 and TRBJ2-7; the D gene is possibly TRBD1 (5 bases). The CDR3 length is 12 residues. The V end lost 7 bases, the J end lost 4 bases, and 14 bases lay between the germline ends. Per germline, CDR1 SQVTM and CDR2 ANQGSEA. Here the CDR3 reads CSASDTNYEQYF. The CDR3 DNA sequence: TGCAGCGCATCGGACACGAATTACGAGCAGTACTTC.

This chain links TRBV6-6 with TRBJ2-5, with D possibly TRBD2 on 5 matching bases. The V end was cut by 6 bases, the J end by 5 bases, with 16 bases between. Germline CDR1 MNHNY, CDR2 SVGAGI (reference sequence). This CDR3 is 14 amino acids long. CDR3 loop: CASSRRTLGETQYF. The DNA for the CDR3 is TGTGCCAGCAGCCGGAGGACCTTGGGGGAGACCCAGTACTTC.

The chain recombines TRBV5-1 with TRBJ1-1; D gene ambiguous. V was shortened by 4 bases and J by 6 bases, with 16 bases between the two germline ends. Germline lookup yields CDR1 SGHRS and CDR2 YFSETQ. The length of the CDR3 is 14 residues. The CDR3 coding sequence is TGCGCCAGCAGCGTAGGAGGCGTTATGGCTGAAGCTTTCTTT. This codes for CASSVGGVMAEAFF.

In nucleotides, the CDR3 is TGTGCCTGGGGGACGGCCTGGAACGAGCAGTACTTC. Protein: CAWGTAWNEQYF. J is TRBJ2-7 and V is TRBV30, with D possibly called TRBD1 or TRBD2 (5 bases each). The ends were cut back, 5 bases at V and 5 bases at J, with 13 bases in the middle. The CDR3 extends over 12 amino acids. From germline, CDR1 is GTSNPN and CDR2 SVGIG (reference sequence).

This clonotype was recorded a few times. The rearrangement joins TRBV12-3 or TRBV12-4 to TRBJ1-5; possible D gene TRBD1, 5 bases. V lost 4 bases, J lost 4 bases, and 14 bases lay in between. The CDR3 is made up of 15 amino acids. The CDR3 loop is CASSSTARVNQPQHF. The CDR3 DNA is TGTGCCAGCAGTTCGACAGCGAGGGTTAATCAGCCCCAGCATTTT.

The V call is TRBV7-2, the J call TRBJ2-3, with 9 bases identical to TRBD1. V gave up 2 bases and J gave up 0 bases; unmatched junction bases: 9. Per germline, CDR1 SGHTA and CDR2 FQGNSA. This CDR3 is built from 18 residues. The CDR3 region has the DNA TGTGCCAGCAGCTTATCCGCAACGGGACAGGGAAGCACAGATACGCAGTATTTT. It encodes CASSLSATGQGSTDTQYF.

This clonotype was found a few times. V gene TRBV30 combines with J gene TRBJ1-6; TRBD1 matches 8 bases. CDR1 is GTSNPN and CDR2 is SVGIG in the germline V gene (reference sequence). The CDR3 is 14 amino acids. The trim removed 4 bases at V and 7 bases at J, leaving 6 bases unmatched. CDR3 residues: CAWNGQGTNSPLHF. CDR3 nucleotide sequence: TGTGCCTGGAACGGACAGGGAACCAATTCACCCCTCCACTTT.

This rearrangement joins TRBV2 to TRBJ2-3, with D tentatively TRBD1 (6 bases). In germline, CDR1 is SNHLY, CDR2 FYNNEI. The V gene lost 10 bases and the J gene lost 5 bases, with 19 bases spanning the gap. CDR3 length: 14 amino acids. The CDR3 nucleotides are TGTGCCACCTCGGACAGATTTGGTGGAGATACGCAGTATTTT. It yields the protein CATSDRFGGDTQYF.

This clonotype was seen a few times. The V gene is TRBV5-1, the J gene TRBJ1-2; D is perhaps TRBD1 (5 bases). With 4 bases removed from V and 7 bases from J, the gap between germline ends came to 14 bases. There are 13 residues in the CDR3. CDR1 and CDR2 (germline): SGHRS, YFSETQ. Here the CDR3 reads CASSPPGFLGYTF. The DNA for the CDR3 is TGCGCCAGCAGCCCACCAGGGTTCCTTGGCTACACCTTC.

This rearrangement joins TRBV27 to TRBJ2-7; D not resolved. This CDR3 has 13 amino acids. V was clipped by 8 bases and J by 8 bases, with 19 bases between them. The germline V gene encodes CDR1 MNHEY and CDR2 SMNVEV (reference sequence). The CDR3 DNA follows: TGTGCCAGCGGGCAAGTGACGGCTGGCAAGCAGTACTTC. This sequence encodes CASGQVTAGKQYF.

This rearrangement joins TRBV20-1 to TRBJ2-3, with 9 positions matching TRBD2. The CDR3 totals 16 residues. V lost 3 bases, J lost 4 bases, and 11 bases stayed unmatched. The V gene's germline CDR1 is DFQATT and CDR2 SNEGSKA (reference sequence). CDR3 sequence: CSARKTSGDGADTQYF. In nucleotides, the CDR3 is TGCAGTGCTAGGAAGACTAGCGGAGACGGCGCAGATACGCAGTATTTT.

The CDR3 DNA follows: TGCAGTGCTACCGGGACAGGGGGAAATGAAAAACTGTTTTTT. Its protein product is CSATGTGGNEKLFF. The chain joins TRBV20-1 to TRBJ1-4; TRBD1 agrees at 11 bases. The ends lost 4 bases at V and 5 bases at J; junction bases unmatched: 3. The CDR3 consists of 14 residues. Germline V gene sequence: CDR1 DFQATT, CDR2 SNEGSKA (reference sequence).

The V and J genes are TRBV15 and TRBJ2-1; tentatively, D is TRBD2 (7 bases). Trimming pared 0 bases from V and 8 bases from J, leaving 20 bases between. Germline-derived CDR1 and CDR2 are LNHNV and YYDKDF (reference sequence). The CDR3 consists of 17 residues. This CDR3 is CATSRDLVGAGRHEQFF. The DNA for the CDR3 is TGTGCCACCAGCAGAGATCTGGTGGGGGCCGGGAGGCATGAGCAGTTCTTC.

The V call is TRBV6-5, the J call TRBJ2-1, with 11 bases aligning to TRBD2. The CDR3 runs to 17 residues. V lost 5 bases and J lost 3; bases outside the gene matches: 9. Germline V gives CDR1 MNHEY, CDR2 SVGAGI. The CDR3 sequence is CASSQLLAGEHYNEQFF. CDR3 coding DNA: TGTGCCAGCAGTCAACTACTAGCGGGAGAACACTACAATGAGCAGTTCTTC.

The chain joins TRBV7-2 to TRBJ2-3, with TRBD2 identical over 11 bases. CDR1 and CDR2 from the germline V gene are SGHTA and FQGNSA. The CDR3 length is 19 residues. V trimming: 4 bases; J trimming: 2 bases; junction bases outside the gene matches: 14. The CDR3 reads CASSSNRLSGGDLTDTQYF. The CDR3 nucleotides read TGTGCCAGCAGCTCGAATCGACTTAGCGGGGGGGACCTCACAGATACGCAGTATTTT.